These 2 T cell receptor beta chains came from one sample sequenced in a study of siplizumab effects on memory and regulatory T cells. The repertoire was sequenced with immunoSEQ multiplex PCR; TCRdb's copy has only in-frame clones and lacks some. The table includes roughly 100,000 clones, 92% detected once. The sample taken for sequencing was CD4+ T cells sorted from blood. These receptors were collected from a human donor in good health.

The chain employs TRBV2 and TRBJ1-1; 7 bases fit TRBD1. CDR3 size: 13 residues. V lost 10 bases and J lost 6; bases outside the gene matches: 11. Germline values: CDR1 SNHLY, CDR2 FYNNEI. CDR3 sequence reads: CATTRQGLAEAFF. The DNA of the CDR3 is TGTGCCACCACACGACAGGGTTTGGCTGAAGCTTTCTTT.

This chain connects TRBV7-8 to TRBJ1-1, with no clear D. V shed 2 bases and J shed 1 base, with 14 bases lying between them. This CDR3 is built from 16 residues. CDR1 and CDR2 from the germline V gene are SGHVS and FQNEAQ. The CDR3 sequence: CASSLSRVLANTEAFF. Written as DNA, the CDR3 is TGTGCCAGCAGCTTAAGTAGGGTGTTAGCGAACACTGAAGCTTTCTTT.